This T cell receptor (beta chain) originates from a study of cytomegalovirus exposure and HLA in healthy donors (dated by TCRdb to the late 2010s). For context, the study as a whole: In an earlier analysis of fewer than 750 of the donors, 276 Gb of sequence data and roughly 100 million unique TCR beta sequences from 150 million to 200 million T cells were reported. Donor age, sex, ethnicity and CMV serostatus were compiled alongside the repertoire data. Across approximately 400 genotyped donors of the cohort, an average of approximately 220,000 unique TCR beta nucleotide sequences per donor were sequenced, and roughly 17% of those sequences were non-productive. Rather than drawing on any new phenotypic data, the later analysis identified candidate immune exposures from TCR beta sequences and the way those sequences occurred across donors. Several DR-DQ haplotypes were treated as single units for association and clustering because of strong linkage in the cohort. To decide whether each TCR beta V gene segment behaved as functional or pseudogenic, an earlier analysis of some 600 of the donors relied on high-throughput TCR beta sequencing. The T cell repertoires of 666 subjects were profiled by immunosequencing and related to cytomegalovirus serostatus. The number of typed donors differed by locus: about 620-630 for A, B, C, DRB1 and DQB1; some 500 for DQA1; 606 for DPA1; and approximately 450 for DPB1. In a later genetic analysis, genome-wide SNP genotypes for about 55% of the roughly 670 donors were used, and that subset was treated as a discovery cohort. All discovery cohort repertoires had been generated using a single sequencing platform. A later analysis re-analyzed previously published TCR beta repertoires from about 600 donors and added high-resolution HLA genotyping to study TCR occurrence patterns. Along with the roughly 710-subject first cohort, a separate validation cohort of over a hundred different subjects was used. The study combined high-throughput TCR immunosequencing, statistical association of individual TCRs with disease status, and machine learning to predict cytomegalovirus infection status. Of the 398 genotyped donors, approximately 80% fell in the genetic ancestry cluster associated with self-reported Caucasian donors. The study was designed to test whether signatures of past pathogen exposure could be identified by cataloging public T cell receptors. Both class I and class II loci were covered by HLA typing, at four-digit resolution. About 280 gigabases of sequencing data and around 80 million unique TCR sequences made up an early release that covered over 550 HLA-typed donors.

The cohort was made up of 500 to 800 healthy bone marrow donors. All cohort members were sampled while nominally healthy, although unrecorded immune exposures were likely present. The donor was CMV seropositive and was included in the group of some 290 seropositive cohort members. Every donor gave a peripheral blood sample, and the peripheral blood mononuclear cells from that sample were used for TCR beta sequencing. The Qiagen DNeasy Blood Extraction Kit was used to extract genomic DNA from the blood cell samples. Concerning this clone itself: Its binding antigen is unknown. No quality values exist for individual bases; no much larger clone is one base distant.

The library was built by means of the immunoSEQ multiplex PCR assay. The multiplex PCR relied on a mix of 60 forward primers for TCR Vbeta segments and 13 reverse primers for TCR Jbeta segments. The CDR3 region of rearranged TCR beta genes was amplified from genomic DNA by a multiplex PCR assay. On the Illumina HiSeq System, the amplified TCR beta libraries were sequenced as 87-base-pair reads. On the study's bioinformatics: In a later analysis, some 80 million unique TCR beta chains were counted across the 500 to 850 repertoires, and roughly 10 million of these chains were shared by at least two donors. Raw reads were error-corrected and collapsed into unique sequences with a nearest-neighbor algorithm that merged closely related sequences to remove PCR and sequencing errors. V, D and J gene segments were assigned by aligning CDR3 sequences to IMGT reference sequences. Each retained sequence needed at least a six-nucleotide match to both a V gene segment and a J gene segment. Rearrangements were classified as productive when the CDR3 lacked stop codons and remained in frame with V and J, and all other rearrangements were classified as non-productive. Following IMGT convention, CDR3 was defined as the stretch from the second conserved V-encoded cysteine up to the conserved J-encoded phenylalanine. The earlier analysis of roughly 590 of the donors excluded sequences that lacked an unambiguous match to a single V gene segment. An earlier analysis of 587 of the donors called V segments functional above 56.7% productive rearrangements and segregating when the between-donor standard deviation exceeded 5%. To diagnose cytomegalovirus status from the catalog of TCR beta chain sequences, a statistical classification framework was built. In a later analysis, V and J genes were assigned by comparing TCR nucleotide sequences against IMGT/GENE-DB human TR gene sequences. The TCRdist pipeline was used in a later analysis to assign CDR3 sequences and most-parsimonious VDJ recombination scenarios. In a later analysis, each TCR beta chain was defined by its CDR3 amino acid sequence together with its V-gene family, and reads without a unique V-gene family were excluded. A later analysis removed roughly 590 highly shared, low-generation-probability nucleotide sequences to deal with suspected cross-contamination and a sequencing artifact. In a later analysis, a clonal expansion index for each public chain was calculated from normalized within-repertoire ranks of inferred template counts. Generation probabilities in a later analysis came from a VDJ recombination model fitted to out-of-frame rearrangements, and those results were checked against IGoR. In a later analysis, TCR-TCR, TCR-HLA and TCR-CMV co-occurrence was scored with hypergeometric tests, and a repertoire-size bias correction was applied to TCR pairs. A later analysis estimated false discovery rates by permuting HLA or CMV assignments 20 times. In a later analysis, co-occurring TCRs were grouped using DBSCAN, with TCRdist sequence similarity added in when clustering inside HLA-allele-positive subsets. Co-occurrence clustering excluded repertoires with fewer than 30,000 or more than 120,000 public chains, plus five with anomalous nucleotide sharing. The table comes from immuneACCESS by way of TCRdb, which keeps in-frame sequences with V and J called. Part of the clones is missing from these tables; in studies checked, under half for an unresolved V gene and the rest for unknown reasons. That table is the source of V, J and clone size, and D and trimming were worked out from the DNA. The sample table contains about 160,000 clones; only one count was recorded for roughly 84% of them. The leading ten clones occupy around 6.6% of the sample.

V is shortened by 4 bases, J by 3 bases, and the region joining them spans 10 bases. The CDR3 sequence holds 14 residues, the cysteine and phenylalanine included. Only the CDR3 DNA is retained, 42 bases long and in frame from the first base. The germline V gene specifies MNHNS as CDR1 and SASEGT as CDR2. What the work shows at the level of the full study, not this receptor alone: An association between a missense DCLRE1C variant and V-gene and J-gene trimming of TCR beta chains was found in a later genetic analysis and replicated in an independent cohort. According to a later analysis, TCR association rates differed among HLA loci, with DRB1 alleles showing the most associated TCRs and HLA-C alleles showing the fewest. A later analysis associated some 17,000 TCR beta sequences with specific HLA alleles at a false discovery rate of 0.05. Sequencing depth was assumed to be roughly uniform across donors in the presence/absence analyses, though that assumption may not hold. The only immune exposure information available for the cohort was CMV serostatus. The study gave a list of about 150 TCR beta chains associated with cytomegalovirus. A cluster of highly shared sequence variants was judged likely to represent a technical artifact of the sequencing pipeline. Only TCR beta chains were sequenced in this cohort, and the absence of alpha or paired-chain data limited detectable features. In a later analysis, most CMV-associated TCR beta chains were found to appear HLA-restricted, with HLA associations seemingly driven largely by CMV exposure. A later analysis found that HLA-associated TCR beta chains were more clonally expanded and had lower generation probabilities than equally common non-associated chains. When HLA alleles, especially DR and DQ, strongly co-occurred, attributing TCR associations to individual alleles was difficult. Compared with the roughly 700-donor mean, donors in an Asian-associated ancestry cluster had fewer N-insertions in productive TCRs, according to a later genetic analysis. Linkage disequilibrium might explain the correlated functional status among segregating V segments, but an unknown experimental factor could not be ruled out. The earlier analysis of 587 of the donors excluded fewer than 20 rarely observed V segments, including chromosome 9 orphons, because counts were too low. According to a later analysis, parvovirus B19, influenza, CMV and Epstein-Barr virus appeared linked to several top co-occurrence clusters. Some IMGT-functional V segments, including TRBV6-2 and TRBV6-3, could not be told apart with the 87-base-pair reads, so those segments were excluded. The classifier was reported to diagnose cytomegalovirus status with high specificity and sensitivity in both the original and validation cohorts. Because HLA typing was missing for some donors at each locus, association tests included only the typed subset. Broadly in line with IMGT annotations, most TCR beta V segments showed up in productive rearrangements about 87% or about 30% of the time in an earlier analysis of 450 to 600 of the donors. The authors suggested that the approach could potentially be generalized to other disease states and immunological phenotypes. Most TCR sequences were seen in very few donors, while some public TCRs were found in many individuals. A further reported finding was that TCR beta sequences accurately predicted the HLA-A and HLA-B alleles for most subjects in the first cohort. Three of the identified cytomegalovirus-associated TCR beta chains were confirmed in vitro to be specific for cytomegalovirus antigens.

The chain uses TRBV6-1 and TRBJ1-5; TRBD1 is a possible D gene, resting on 5 matching bases. Sequencing was performed on PBMCs. The receptor was isolated from a man between 50 and 59 years old in good health and CMV-seropositive. The DNA sequence is TGTGCCAGCAGTGGGCAGGGAAACAATCAGCCCCAGCATTTT. Its amino acids are CASSGQGNNQPQHF.